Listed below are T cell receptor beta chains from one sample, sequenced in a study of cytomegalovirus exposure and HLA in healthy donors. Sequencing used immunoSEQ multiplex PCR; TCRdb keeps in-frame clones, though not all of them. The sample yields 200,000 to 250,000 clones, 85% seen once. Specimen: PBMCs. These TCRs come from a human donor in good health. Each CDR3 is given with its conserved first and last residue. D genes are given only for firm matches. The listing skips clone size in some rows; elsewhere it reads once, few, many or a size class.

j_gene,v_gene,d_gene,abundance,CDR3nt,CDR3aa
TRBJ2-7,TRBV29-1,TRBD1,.,TGCAGCGGAAAGACAGGGGTCCGTCCCTACGAGCAGTACTTC,CSGKTGVRPYEQYF
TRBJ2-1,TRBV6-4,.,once,TGTGCCAGCAGTGTGTCCGAGGGTCAAGGTGAGCAGTTCTTC,CASSVSEGQGEQFF
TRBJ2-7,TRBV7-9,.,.,TGTGCCAGCAGCCCCCAGGGCGAGCAGTACTTC,CASSPQGEQYF
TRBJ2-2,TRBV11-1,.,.,TGTGCCAGCAGCTCCCCGTGGACTCCGGACACCGGGGAGCTGTTTTTT,CASSSPWTPDTGELFF
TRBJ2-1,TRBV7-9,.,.,TGTTCCAGCAGCTTAGGGTGGCAGGTCTCCTACAATGAGCAGTTCTTC,CSSSLGWQVSYNEQFF
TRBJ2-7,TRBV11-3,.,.,TGTGCCAGCAGCTACAGGGACGGCCCCCACTACGAGCAGTACTTC,CASSYRDGPHYEQYF
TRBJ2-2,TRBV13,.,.,TGTGCCAGCAGCTTAGGTGGGAGGCACACCGGGGAGCTGTTTTTT,CASSLGGRHTGELFF
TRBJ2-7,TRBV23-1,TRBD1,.,TGCGCCAGCAAGGGGGGGACAGGGTTTTCTTGGGGTTCCTACGAGCAGTACTTC,CASKGGTGFSWGSYEQYF
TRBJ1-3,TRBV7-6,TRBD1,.,TGTGCCAGCAGCGAACGACAGGGGTCCTCTGGAAACACCATATATTTT,CASSERQGSSGNTIYF
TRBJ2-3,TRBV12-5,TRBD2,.,TGTGCTAGTGCTCGGGAGGTCGGAGATACGCAGTATTTT,CASAREVGDTQYF
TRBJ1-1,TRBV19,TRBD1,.,TGTGCCAGTTCGAACGATCCAAGGGGGCGGAACACTGAAGCTTTCTTT,CASSNDPRGRNTEAFF
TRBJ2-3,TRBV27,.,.,TGTGCCAGCAGTTTCGGGTACCGCCGGGCAGATACGCAGTATTTT,CASSFGYRRADTQYF
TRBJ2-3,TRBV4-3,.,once,TGCGCCAGCAGCCGCCTGCCGACAGGCGGGGGCTTCACAGATACGCAGTATTTT,CASSRLPTGGGFTDTQYF
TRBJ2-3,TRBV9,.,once,TGTGCCAGCAGTATTAGCGGATTTAGCACAGATACGCAGTATTTT,CASSISGFSTDTQYF
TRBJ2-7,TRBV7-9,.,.,TGTGCCAGCAGCTTAGATGGAGAACAGTACTTC,CASSLDGEQYF
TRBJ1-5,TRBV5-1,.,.,TGCGCCACCTCCCCCCAGGGACACTACAATCAGCCCCAGCATTTT,CATSPQGHYNQPQHF
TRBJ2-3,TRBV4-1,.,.,TGCGCCAGCAGCCAAGGGGAGCGGGCTAGCGAACGCACAGATACGCAGTATTTT,CASSQGERASERTDTQYF
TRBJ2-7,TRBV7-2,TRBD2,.,TGTGCCAGCAGCTTCCCGCTAGCGGGAGACTACGAGCAGTACTTC,CASSFPLAGDYEQYF
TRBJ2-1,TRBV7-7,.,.,TGTGCTAGCAGCTCCGGGGAGGGGGACAAGCAGTTCTTC,CASSSGEGDKQFF
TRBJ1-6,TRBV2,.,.,TGTGCCAGCACATCAGGGGTGTCCTATAATTCACCCCTCCACTTT,CASTSGVSYNSPLHF
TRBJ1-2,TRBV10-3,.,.,TGTGCCATCAGGGAGGACGGGGGGTTTTTTGGCTACACCTTC,CAIREDGGFFGYTF
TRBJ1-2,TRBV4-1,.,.,TGCGCCAGCAGCCCCTTCCTCCCACGAGGGAGCTATGGCTACACCTTC,CASSPFLPRGSYGYTF
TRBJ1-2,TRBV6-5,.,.,TGTGCCAGCAGTTACGGGGGTACTAGCGGCTACACCTTC,CASSYGGTSGYTF
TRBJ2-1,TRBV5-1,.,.,TGCGCCAGCAGCGACCAGGGGACCAATGAGCAGTTCTTC,CASSDQGTNEQFF
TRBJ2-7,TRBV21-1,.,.,TGTGCCAGCAGCAAAAACAGGGGGTTACTCTCCTACGAGCAGTACTTC,CASSKNRGLLSYEQYF
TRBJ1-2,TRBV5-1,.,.,TGCGCCAGCAGCATGGGGACATTAGAGGTTAACTATGGCTACACCTTC,CASSMGTLEVNYGYTF
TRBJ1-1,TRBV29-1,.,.,TGCAGCGTTGAACTAGGGGGCACTGAAGCTTTCTTT,CSVELGGTEAFF
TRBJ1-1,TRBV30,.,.,TGTGCCTGGAGCATTAACACGGGGGCTTTCTTT,CAWSINTGAFF
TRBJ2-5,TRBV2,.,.,TGTGCCAGCAGGCCAGCGGGAGAGACCCAGTACTTC,CASRPAGETQYF
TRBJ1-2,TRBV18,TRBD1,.,TGTGCCAGCTCTCAACGGGGGACAGGGGAGATTGGCTACACTTTC,CASSQRGTGEIGYTF
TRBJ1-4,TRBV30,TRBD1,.,TGTGCCTGGAGTGTACAGGGGTCAGAAAAACTGTTTTTT,CAWSVQGSEKLFF
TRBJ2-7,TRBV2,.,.,TGTGCCAGCAGTGGACAGCGTACCTACGAGCAGTACTTC,CASSGQRTYEQYF
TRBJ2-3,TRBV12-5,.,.,TGTGCTAGTGGTTTGGGGCTAGTAGAGATTAGCACAGATACGCAGTATTTT,CASGLGLVEISTDTQYF
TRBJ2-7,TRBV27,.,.,TGTGCCAGCAGTCCCTACCAAAAATGGGCTAGCGCCCTGGGGGAGCAGTACTTC,CASSPYQKWASALGEQYF
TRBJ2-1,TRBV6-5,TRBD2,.,TGTGCCAGCAGACTAGCGGGGGCCTACAATGAGCAGTTCTTC,CASRLAGAYNEQFF
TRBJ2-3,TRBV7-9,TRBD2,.,TGTGCCAGCAGCTTTGGTCTAGCGGGAGGGATCACAGATACGCAGTATTTT,CASSFGLAGGITDTQYF
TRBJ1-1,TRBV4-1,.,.,TGCGCCAGCAGCCAAGTGCCCTCGCGGGGAGGTTACACTGAAGCTTTCTTT,CASSQVPSRGGYTEAFF
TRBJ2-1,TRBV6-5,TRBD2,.,TGTGCCAGCAGGGGACTAGCGGGAGGATGGAATGAGCAGTTCTTC,CASRGLAGGWNEQFF
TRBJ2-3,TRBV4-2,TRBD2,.,TGTGCCAGCAGCCAAGTGGAAGCGGGAGAGTTAGAAGATACGCAGTATTTT,CASSQVEAGELEDTQYF
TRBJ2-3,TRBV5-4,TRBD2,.,TGTGCCAGCAGCCTTCGACTAGCGGGGGGGATGGATACGCAGTATTTT,CASSLRLAGGMDTQYF
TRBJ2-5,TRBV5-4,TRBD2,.,TGTGCCAGCAAGGTCAAGCGGGAGTTGCATGAGACCCAGTACTTC,CASKVKRELHETQYF
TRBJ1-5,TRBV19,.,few,TGTGCCAGTAACGCGGATGCTTATCAGCCCCAGCATTTT,CASNADAYQPQHF
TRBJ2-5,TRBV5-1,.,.,TGCGCCAGCAGCCGGCGCGGGGAAAGGGAGACCCAGTACTTC,CASSRRGERETQYF
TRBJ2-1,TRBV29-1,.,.,TGCAGCGCGAGGGCGGATTCCTACAATGAGCAGTTCTTC,CSARADSYNEQFF
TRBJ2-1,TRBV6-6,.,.,TGTGCCAGCAGTTACGAACAGGGAGACGGTAACAATGAGCAGTTCTTC,CASSYEQGDGNNEQFF
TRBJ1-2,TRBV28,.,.,TGTGCCAGCGGCAGTAACTATGGCTACACCTTC,CASGSNYGYTF
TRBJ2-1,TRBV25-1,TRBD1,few,TGTGCCAGCAGCTGGGGACAGGGGGCGTACAATGAGCAGTTCTTC,CASSWGQGAYNEQFF
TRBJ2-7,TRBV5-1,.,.,TGCGCCAGCAGCGAGCGCGGGTCTACGTACGAGCAGTACTTC,CASSERGSTYEQYF
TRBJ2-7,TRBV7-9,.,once,TGTTCCAGCAGCCCCCGTGTCGTCTACGAGCAGTACTTC,CSSSPRVVYEQYF
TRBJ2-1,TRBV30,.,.,TGTGCCCGTGAGGGATTGCCCTCCTACAATGAGCAGTTCTTC,CAREGLPSYNEQFF
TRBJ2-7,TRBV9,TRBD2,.,TGTGCCAGCAGCGTAGGACTAGCGGGAGTCAGCGAGCAGTACTTC,CASSVGLAGVSEQYF
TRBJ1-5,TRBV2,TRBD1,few,TGTGCCAGCAGTCCTGACAGGGGAGGGAGCAATCAGCCCCAGCATTTT,CASSPDRGGSNQPQHF
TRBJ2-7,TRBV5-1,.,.,TGCGCCAGCAGCTTAGGGAGAACCCTAAGATCCTACGAGCAGTACTTC,CASSLGRTLRSYEQYF
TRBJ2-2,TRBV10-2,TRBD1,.,TGCGCCAGCAGTGTTTCGGAGCCAGGGGGCGGGGAGCTGTTTTTT,CASSVSEPGGGELFF
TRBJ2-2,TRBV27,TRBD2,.,TGTGCCAGCAGTTTATTCACGGGAGGCTACACCGGGGAGCTGTTTTTT,CASSLFTGGYTGELFF
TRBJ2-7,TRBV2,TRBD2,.,TGTGCCAGCAGTTCCGGGACTAGCTACGAGCAGTACTTC,CASSSGTSYEQYF
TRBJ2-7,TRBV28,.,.,TGTGCCAGCAGTTTAGGCAACCCGGGGGAGCAGTACTTC,CASSLGNPGEQYF
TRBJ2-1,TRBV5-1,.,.,TGCGCCAGCAGCCTCCTACTAGAAAGTAATGAGCAGTTCTTC,CASSLLLESNEQFF
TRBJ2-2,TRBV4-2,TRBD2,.,TGTGCCAGCAGCCAAGTAGGGTTGCTAGCGGGAGGGCAGACCGGGGAGCTGTTTTTT,CASSQVGLLAGGQTGELFF